This is a list of T cell receptor beta chains from one sample in a study of blood T cells in healthy people across ages. TCRdb independently ran MiXCR on the 5' RACE reads; one entry per CDR3 protein. This table holds around 1.5 million distinct CDR3 sequences, approximately 63% found once. Specimen: blood. The receptor source for this set is a man aged 18-30 years in good health. Each CDR3 is given with its conserved first and last residue. D genes are given only for firm matches. Only some rows state a clone size, as once, few, many or a class for expanded clones.

d_call clone_size j_call v_call cdr3_aa cdr3_nt
. . TRBJ2-6 TRBV30 CAWSWGSGANVLTF TGTGCCTGGAGTTGGGGATCTGGGGCCAACGTCCTGACTTTC
TRBD2 . TRBJ2-7 TRBV5-1 CASSTGLAAVPYEQYF TGCGCCAGCAGCACGGGACTAGCGGCCGTTCCCTACGAGCAGTACTTC
. few TRBJ2-1 TRBV4-1 CASSQEPYNEQFF TGCGCCAGCAGCCAAGAACCTTACAATGAGCAGTTCTTC
TRBD1 . TRBJ1-6 TRBV27 CASSWGQLGSPLHF TGTGCCAGCAGTTGGGGACAGTTAGGATCACCCCTCCACTTT
. . TRBJ2-1 TRBV7-2 CASSQDYSSEQFF TGTGCCAGCAGCCAAGACTATAGCAGTGAGCAGTTCTTC
. . TRBJ2-3 TRBV20-1 CSAGRVNQDTQYF TGCAGTGCAGGGCGAGTAAATCAGGATACGCAGTATTTT
. . TRBJ1-1 TRBV4-3 CASSQDLTGKWGAFF TGCGCCAGCAGCCAAGATCTTACGGGAAAATGGGGAGCTTTCTTT
TRBD1 . TRBJ2-3 TRBV10-1 CASGHRGNTQYF TGCGCCAGCGGACACAGGGGAAATACGCAGTATTTT
TRBD1 . TRBJ2-5 TRBV7-9 CASSLQDRGRETQYF TGTGCCAGCAGCTTACAGGACAGGGGCAGAGAGACCCAGTACTTC
. . TRBJ2-4 TRBV4-1 CASSQRAGLAKNIQYF TGCGCCAGCAGCCAAAGGGCGGGACTAGCCAAAAACATTCAGTACTTC
. few TRBJ1-3 TRBV25-1 CASSEPGPAGNTIYF TGTGCCAGCAGTGAACCGGGACCAGCAGGAAACACCATATATTTT
TRBD2 . TRBJ2-7 TRBV7-8 CASSPGREYEQYF TGTGCCAGCAGCCCAGGGAGGGAATACGAGCAGTACTTC
. once TRBJ2-7 TRBV15 CATSRAPGRDYEQYF TGTGCCACCAGCAGAGCCCCGGGACGAGACTACGAGCAGTACTTC
. few TRBJ2-1 TRBV29-1 CSVARGVNNEQFF TGCAGCGTTGCTAGGGGGGTAAACAATGAGCAGTTCTTC
TRBD1 few TRBJ2-7 TRBV6-2/TRBV6-3 CASRTASSGTGNSYEQYF TGTGCCAGCAGAACAGCTTCGTCCGGGACAGGGAACTCCTACGAGCAGTACTTC
TRBD1 . TRBJ2-7 TRBV29-1 CSVEKGKGDSPYEQYF TGCAGCGTTGAAAAGGGGAAAGGGGACAGTCCCTACGAGCAGTACTTC
. once TRBJ2-1 TRBV2 CASKEGARGIGEQFF TGTGCCAGCAAGGAAGGGGCTAGGGGGATTGGTGAGCAGTTCTTC
. . TRBJ2-6 TRBV11-2 CASSLTPGEGANVLTF TGTGCCAGCAGCTTAACCCCAGGGGAAGGGGCCAACGTCCTGACTTTC
TRBD2 . TRBJ2-5 TRBV5-1 CASSLVAGGDGETQYF TGCGCCAGCAGCTTGGTTGCGGGGGGCGACGGAGAGACCCAGTACTTC
. . TRBJ2-3 TRBV6-5 CASSYSIPTDTQYF TGTGCCAGCAGTTACTCGATCCCAACAGATACGCAGTATTTT
. . TRBJ2-7 TRBV6-1 CAFRDSRSYEQYF TGTGCCTTTCGGGACTCCAGATCCTACGAGCAGTACTTC
. . TRBJ1-6 TRBV29-1 CSVLPSYNSPLHF TGCAGCGTTCTGCCCTCCTATAATTCGCCCCTCCACTTT
TRBD1 . TRBJ1-2 TRBV12-3/TRBV12-4 CASRDRGTRYGYTF TGTGCCAGCAGGGACAGGGGGACGCGGTATGGCTACACCTTC
. few TRBJ2-4 TRBV5-1 CASSLAQGPGLQYF TGCGCCAGCAGCTTGGCACAGGGCCCAGGTCTTCAGTACTTC
. . TRBJ2-5 TRBV6-5 CASSYSLPGGFQETQYF TGTGCCAGCAGTTACTCTCTCCCAGGGGGGTTCCAAGAGACCCAGTACTTC
. many TRBJ2-3 TRBV7-9 CASSVSTDTQYF TGTGCCAGCAGCGTGAGCACAGATACGCAGTATTTT
. . TRBJ1-4 TRBV7-9 CASSQGAVGRVEKLFF TGTGCCAGCAGCCAAGGGGCGGTTGGCAGGGTGGAAAAACTGTTTTTT
. . TRBJ2-1 TRBV10-3 CAISGGRGGSSYNEQFF TGTGCCATCAGTGGGGGTCGCGGTGGGAGCTCCTACAATGAGCAGTTCTTC
. . TRBJ2-7 TRBV6-6 CASSYMYSGDEQYF TGTGCCAGCAGTTACATGTATTCGGGGGACGAGCAGTACTTC
. once TRBJ1-2 TRBV28 CASSQQGFTYGYTF TGTGCCAGCAGTCAACAGGGTTTTACCTATGGCTACACCTTC
. few TRBJ2-7 TRBV29-1 CSAGPSYNEQYF TGCAGCGCAGGGCCCTCCTACAATGAGCAGTACTTC
. . TRBJ2-7 TRBV2 CASSPHPYEQYF TGTGCCAGCAGTCCCCATCCCTACGAGCAGTACTTC
. . TRBJ2-2 TRBV19 CASSRWRNTGELFF TGTGCCAGTAGTCGTTGGCGGAACACCGGGGAGCTGTTTTTT
. . TRBJ1-1 TRBV28 CASSTLTGRCGAFF TGTGCCAGCAGCACACTGACGGGGCGGTGTGGAGCTTTCTTT
. . TRBJ2-7 TRBV25-1 CASSSRRSCEQYF TGTGCCAGCAGCTCCAGGAGGTCCTGCGAGCAGTACTTC
. few TRBJ2-3 TRBV12-3/TRBV12-4 CASSYRLSSTDTQYF TGTGCCAGCAGCTACAGGCTCTCTAGCACAGATACGCAGTATTTT
. . TRBJ2-7 TRBV4-3 CASSQDWRDGTYEQYF TGCGCCAGCAGCCAAGATTGGCGGGACGGTACCTACGAGCAGTACTTC
. . TRBJ1-6 TRBV20-1 CSAFPPTDSFYNSPLHF TGCAGTGCCTTCCCCCCAACCGACAGTTTTTATAATTCACCCCTCCACTTT
TRBD2 . TRBJ2-1 TRBV6-1 CASRLAGGTKEQFF TGTGCCAGCAGATTAGCGGGGGGGACGAAGGAGCAGTTCTTC
. . TRBJ2-7 TRBV5-6 CASSWAANPYEQYF TGTGCCAGCAGCTGGGCCGCCAACCCCTACGAGCAGTACTTC
. . TRBJ1-1 TRBV9 CASSGASWWNTEAFF TGTGCCAGCAGCGGGGCCAGTTGGTGGAACACTGAAGCTTTCTTT
. few TRBJ2-7 TRBV29-1 CSVVLQATHEQYF TGCAGCGTTGTGTTACAGGCCACCCACGAGCAGTACTTC
. . TRBJ1-1 TRBV20-1 CSAIGWGAGEAFF TGCAGTGCCATCGGGTGGGGGGCTGGGGAAGCTTTCTTT
TRBD1 many TRBJ1-2 TRBV20-1 CSARVPGQNNYGYTF TGCAGTGCTAGAGTACCGGGACAGAATAACTATGGCTACACCTTC
. . TRBJ2-7 TRBV12-3/TRBV12-4 CASSPTGQSGEQYF TGTGCCAGCAGTCCCACCGGACAGTCGGGGGAGCAGTACTTC
. few TRBJ2-3 TRBV20-1 CSASLVMASTDTQYF TGCAGTGCTAGTCTAGTAATGGCTAGCACAGATACGCAGTATTTT
. . TRBJ2-7 TRBV13 CASSSGERMDEQYF TGTGCCAGCAGCTCCGGAGAAAGGATGGACGAGCAGTACTTC
. . TRBJ2-3 TRBV11-2 CASSLVVLNTDTQYF TGTGCCAGCAGCTTAGTAGTTCTAAACACAGATACGCAGTATTTT
. . TRBJ2-5 TRBV2 CASDQQELPQETQYF TGTGCCAGCGACCAACAGGAGCTACCGCAAGAGACCCAGTACTTC